Each of the 31 T cell receptor beta chains below was sequenced from the same sample in a study of cytomegalovirus exposure and HLA in healthy donors. PCR employed 60 Vbeta and 13 Jbeta primers. The repertoire was sequenced with immunoSEQ multiplex PCR; TCRdb's copy has only in-frame clones and lacks some. The sample shows about 110,000 clones, approximately 74% of them seen only once. Input material: PBMCs. Receptors originate from a woman aged 40 to 55 in good health and CMV-seropositive.

This clone was found a few times. The chain combines TRBV9 with TRBJ2-2; 7 bases are shared with TRBD1. The CDR3 length is 16 residues. Germline V lookup: CDR1 SGDLS, CDR2 YYNGEE. V lost 4 bases and J lost 8; bases outside the gene matches: 14. This chain's CDR3 is CASSPRRQGVGGELFF. Here the CDR3 DNA reads TGTGCCAGCAGCCCTAGGAGACAGGGCGTCGGAGGGGAGCTGTTTTTT.

The count of this clone is one. The chain combines TRBV6-5 with TRBJ2-2, with D maybe TRBD1 (5 bases). The V gene's germline CDR1 is MNHEY and CDR2 SVGAGI. CDR3 length: 14 residues. Between the trimmed V and J ends, which lost 5 bases and 1 base, there was a span of 8 bases. CDR3 region: CASSRTGNTGELFF. For the CDR3, the DNA is TGTGCCAGCAGTCGAACAGGGAACACCGGGGAGCTGTTTTTT.

V is TRBV4-2 and J is TRBJ2-2; TRBD2 aligns across 13 bases. J gave up 6 bases and V 4 bases, and 8 bases lay outside the gene matches. CDR1 and CDR2 from the germline V gene are LGHNA and YNFKEQ. There are 17 residues in the CDR3. DNA for the CDR3: TGTGCCAGCAGCCGGACACTAGCGGGGGGGCAATCCGGGGAGCTGTTTTTT. It is translated as CASSRTLAGGQSGELFF.

The chain has TRBV6-6 and TRBJ2-3, with D possibly being TRBD2 (5 bases). Trimming removed 3 bases at V and 6 bases at J, with 19 bases between. The CDR3 extends over 16 amino acids. Germline V CDR1 and CDR2: MNHNY, SVGAGI (reference sequence). The CDR3, as DNA: TGTGCCAGCAGTTATTTTCCCGAGGGTCTGAGGGATACGCAGTATTTT. This encodes CASSYFPEGLRDTQYF.

The rearrangement joins TRBV5-6 to TRBJ1-5; 7 nucleotides line up with TRBD1. The germline V gene encodes CDR1 SGHDT and CDR2 YYEEEE. After removal of 4 bases from V and 0 bases from J, the junction contained 4 bases not matched to a gene. This CDR3 region has 15 residues. The CDR3 bases are TGTGCCAGCAGCCCTACAGGGGATAGCAATCAGCCCCAGCATTTT. It translates to CASSPTGDSNQPQHF.

The V gene is TRBV30, the J gene TRBJ2-3, with a weak D call TRBD2 (6 bases). V was trimmed by 1 base and J by 0 bases, leaving 11 bases between them. The CDR3 extends over 15 amino acids. CDR1 GTSNPN and CDR2 SVGIG come from the germline V gene (reference sequence). The CDR3 sequence: CAWSAWAGSTDTQYF. Written as DNA, the CDR3 is TGTGCCTGGAGTGCTTGGGCGGGGAGCACAGATACGCAGTATTTT.

The rearrangement links TRBV6-5 to TRBJ2-3, with 8 nucleotides matching TRBD2. Germline loops: CDR1 MNHEY, CDR2 SVGAGI. The CDR3 is 15 residues long. The J segment lost 10 bases and the V segment lost 5 bases, leaving 14 bases of the junction unmatched. In DNA form, the CDR3 reads TGTGCCAGCAGTCGGGGGGGATCCTTATCTGGGCCGCAGTATTTT. Translation: CASSRGGSLSGPQYF.

This clone was detected only a few times. This chain uses TRBV6-5 with TRBJ2-2, with TRBD1 matching 7 bases. The V gene's germline CDR1 is MNHEY and CDR2 SVGAGI. The trim removed 6 bases at V and 5 bases at J, leaving 9 bases unmatched. The CDR3 covers 15 residues. The CDR3 DNA follows: TGTGCCAGCAGACAAACAGGGGTACCAACCGGGGAGCTGTTTTTT. Protein: CASRQTGVPTGELFF.

This clone was picked up a small number of times. The genes are TRBV11-2 and TRBJ2-1; 10 nucleotides match TRBD1. The V gene end was trimmed by 1 base and the J gene end by 6 bases; junction bases not matched to a gene: 9. The CDR3 length is 17 residues. The germline gives CDR1 SGHAT, CDR2 FQNNGV. CDR3 sequence: CASSLVVGTGVGNEQFF. DNA of the CDR3: TGTGCCAGCAGCTTAGTTGTTGGGACAGGGGTCGGCAATGAGCAGTTCTTC. Using reference TRBV11-2 and TRBJ2-1 for the parts outside the CDR3, the full variable domain is EAGVAQSPRYKIIEKRQSVAFWCNPISGHATLYWYQQILGQGPKLLIQFQNNGVVDDSQLPKDRFSAERLKGVDSTLKIQPAKLEDSAVYLCASSLVVGTGVGNEQFFGPGTRLTVL.

The chain links TRBV30 to TRBJ2-5, with 9 positions matching TRBD2. The CDR3 has 16 amino acids. V gave up 0 bases and J gave up 2 bases; unmatched junction bases: 7. From germline, CDR1 is GTSNPN and CDR2 SVGIG (reference sequence). The chain's CDR3 is CAWSVGASGNQETQYF. CDR3 in DNA: TGTGCCTGGAGTGTTGGGGCTAGCGGGAATCAAGAGACCCAGTACTTC.

CDR3 loop: CASSDRSGGNEKLFF. In DNA, the CDR3 is TGTGCCAGCAGCGACCGATCCGGAGGAAATGAAAAACTGTTTTTT. This sequence joins TRBV2 and TRBJ1-4; D gene unclear. The CDR3 loop spans 15 amino acids. The germline V gene has CDR1 SNHLY and CDR2 FYNNEI. V was trimmed by 6 bases and J by 5 bases, leaving 16 bases between them. Complete variable domain (other parts from reference TRBV2 and TRBJ1-4): EPEVTQTPSHQVTQMGQEVILRCVPISNHLYFYWYRQILGQKVEFLVSFYNNEISEKSEIFDDQFSVERPDGSNFTLKIRSTKLEDSAMYFCASSDRSGGNEKLFFGSGTQLSVL.

The chain is built from TRBV5-1 and TRBJ2-7; 7 bases fit TRBD1. The CDR3 consists of 13 residues. V gave up 5 bases and J gave up 2 bases; unmatched junction bases: 4. Germline V lookup: CDR1 SGHRS, CDR2 YFSETQ. CDR3 coding DNA: TGCGCCAGCAGTCCCGGGACAGCCTACGAGCAGTACTTC. It encodes CASSPGTAYEQYF.

CDR3 sequence reads: CASSYSRVHEQFF. The CDR3 region has the DNA TGTGCCAGCAGTTACTCGCGGGTCCATGAGCAGTTCTTC. The V call is TRBV6-5, the J call TRBJ2-1; a weak D match, TRBD2 (5 bases). The CDR3 length is 13 residues. V was clipped by 0 bases and J by 8 bases, with 8 bases between them. Per germline, CDR1 MNHEY and CDR2 SVGAGI.

For the CDR3, the DNA is TGTGCCAGCAGCTTGGACAGGCCCCTCTATGGCTACACCTTC. This codes for CASSLDRPLYGYTF. This chain joins TRBV5-5 and TRBJ1-2; possible D gene TRBD1, 5 bases. V was cut by 0 bases and J by 4 bases, with 10 bases left in between. The germline CDR1 and CDR2 sequences are SGHKS and YYEKEE (reference sequence). The CDR3 totals 14 residues.

The chain carries TRBV5-1 and TRBJ2-6, with 8 bases aligning to TRBD1. With 2 bases clipped from V and 4 bases from J, the junction kept 8 bases outside the gene matches. Germline V gene sequence: CDR1 SGHRS, CDR2 YFSETQ. This CDR3 region has 17 residues. The CDR3 DNA follows: TGCGCCAGCAGCTTAAACCAGGGGGCGGCCGGGGCCAACGTCCTGACTTTC. Translation gives CASSLNQGAAGANVLTF.

This clone was counted a single time. The chain has TRBV10-3 and TRBJ2-1; 7 bases agree with TRBD2. The V and J ends lost 1 base and 1 base, in that order; junction bases with no gene match: 4. CDR1 and CDR2 from the germline V gene are ENHRY and SYGVKD. CDR3 length: 16 residues. This chain's CDR3 is CAISEFSGASYNEQFF. DNA for the CDR3: TGTGCCATCAGTGAGTTCAGCGGGGCATCCTACAATGAGCAGTTCTTC.

This sequence joins TRBV5-1 and TRBJ2-4, with 8 bases matching TRBD1. Germline CDR1 SGHRS, CDR2 YFSETQ. Losses at the gene ends were 0 bases for V and 4 bases for J; bases not matched to a gene: 3. This CDR3 region has 15 residues. This CDR3 is CASSLEGDRKNIQYF. As DNA, the CDR3 is TGCGCCAGCAGCTTGGAAGGGGACAGGAAAAACATTCAGTACTTC.

This CDR3 reads CAWTKGSGTEAFF. For the CDR3, the DNA is TGTGCCTGGACTAAGGGTTCGGGGACTGAAGCTTTCTTT. The rearrangement uses TRBV30 and TRBJ1-1; D unresolved. This CDR3 spans 13 amino acids. Germline assignment: CDR1 GTSNPN and CDR2 SVGIG (reference sequence). The V and J ends lost 4 bases and 5 bases respectively, with 14 bases between them. Together with reference TRBV30 and TRBJ1-1, the CDR3 gives the full variable domain: SQTIHQWPATLVQPVGSPLSLECTVEGTSNPNLYWYRQAAGRGLQLLFYSVGIGQISSEVPQNLSASRPQDRQFILSSKKLLLSDSGFYLCAWTKGSGTEAFFGQGTRLTVV.

The V and J genes are TRBV5-1 and TRBJ2-5; D may be TRBD2 (5 bases). V gave up 5 bases and J gave up 4 bases, with 6 bases separating them. The CDR3 has 11 residues. CDR1 is SGHRS and CDR2 is YFSETQ in the germline V gene. The CDR3 is CASREAETQYF. CDR3 nucleotide sequence: TGCGCCAGCAGGGAGGCAGAGACCCAGTACTTC. Full variable domain (rest looked up from reference TRBV5-1 and TRBJ2-5): KAGVTQTPRYLIKTRGQQVTLSCSPISGHRSVSWYQQTPGQGLQFLFEYFSETQRNKGNFPGRFSGRQFSNSRSEMNVSTLELGDSALYLCASREAETQYFGPGTRLLVL.

This clone was observed a handful of times. The rearrangement links TRBV30 to TRBJ2-1, with 12 bases lining up with TRBD1. V shed 2 bases, J shed 9 bases, and the junction held 11 bases outside the gene matches. The CDR3 has 16 residues. Per the germline V gene, CDR1 is GTSNPN and CDR2 is SVGIG (reference sequence). Here the CDR3 reads CAWSSPRDRGLSEQFF. The CDR3, as DNA: TGTGCCTGGAGTTCCCCCCGGGACAGGGGGCTTAGTGAGCAGTTCTTC.

The V gene is TRBV11-2, the J gene TRBJ2-3, with TRBD2 matching over 9 bases. The germline CDR1 and CDR2 sequences are SGHAT and FQNNGV. V lost 7 bases, J lost 1 base, and 6 bases stayed unmatched. CDR3 size: 15 residues. CDR3 in DNA: TGTGCCAGCAACGACATAGCGGGGGGCACAGATACGCAGTATTTT. Protein: CASNDIAGGTDTQYF. The full variable domain, in which reference TRBV11-2 and TRBJ2-3 provide the parts outside the CDR3, is EAGVAQSPRYKIIEKRQSVAFWCNPISGHATLYWYQQILGQGPKLLIQFQNNGVVDDSQLPKDRFSAERLKGVDSTLKIQPAKLEDSAVYLCASNDIAGGTDTQYFGPGTRLTVL.

In the case of this clone: Sequence at one end of the junction differs from germline and may be a read error. The rearrangement uses TRBV7-9 and TRBJ2-3, with D hard to call. CDR3 size: 12 residues. Germline loops: CDR1 SEHNR, CDR2 FQNEAQ (reference sequence). The CDR3 region is CSSSSTSNTQYF. For the CDR3, the DNA is TGTTCCAGCAGCTCCACATCAAATACGCAGTATTTT.

This CDR3 is CASSEGTGPGNYGYTF. The CDR3 DNA reads as TGTGCCAGCAGCGAGGGGACAGGGCCCGGTAACTATGGCTACACCTTC. V and J are TRBV2 and TRBJ1-2, with TRBD1 matching over 9 bases. V gave up 6 bases and J gave up 1 base; unmatched junction bases: 9. This CDR3 region has 16 residues. The germline gives CDR1 SNHLY, CDR2 FYNNEI.

The chain employs TRBV15 and TRBJ1-2, with 7 bases that match TRBD1. CDR1 and CDR2 (germline): LNHNV, YYDKDF (reference sequence). With 3 bases clipped from V and 5 bases from J, the junction kept 9 bases outside the gene matches. This CDR3 comprises 15 residues. DNA for the CDR3: TGTGCCACCAGCAGGGACAGGACCCTAAAATATGGCTACACCTTC. Protein: CATSRDRTLKYGYTF.

The chain recombines TRBV5-1 with TRBJ2-5, with D possibly matching TRBD1 (6 bases). CDR3 size: 16 residues. V was shortened by 1 base and J by 2 bases, with 15 bases between the two germline ends. Germline assignment: CDR1 SGHRS and CDR2 YFSETQ. The CDR3 protein is CASSLIVGGTQETQYF. CDR3 coding DNA: TGCGCCAGCAGCTTGATTGTGGGTGGGACACAAGAGACCCAGTACTTC.

This chain connects TRBV4-1 to TRBJ2-7, with D perhaps TRBD1 (5 bases). Germline V gene lookup returns CDR1 MGHRA and CDR2 YSYEKL. V lost 3 bases to trimming and J lost 6 bases, with 12 bases between them. This CDR3 has 13 amino acids. CDR3 amino acids: CASSQQQGREQYF. The CDR3 region has the DNA TGCGCCAGCAGCCAGCAGCAGGGTCGCGAGCAGTACTTC.

V usage is TRBV2 and J usage is TRBJ1-5; D is ambiguous. CDR3 length equals 14 residues. Germline V CDR1 and CDR2: SNHLY, FYNNEI. Trimming removed 1 base at V and 5 bases at J, with 9 bases between. Written as DNA, the CDR3 is TGTGCCAGCAGTGAAGACAGTTCATATCAGCCCCAGCATTTT. This sequence encodes CASSEDSSYQPQHF.

This chain connects TRBV19 to TRBJ1-1; D is uncertain. CDR1 and CDR2 from the germline V gene are LNHDA and SQIVND (reference sequence). The CDR3 totals 12 residues. Trimming took 7 bases from V and 1 from J, leaving 7 bases between them. The DNA for the CDR3 is TGTGCCAGTATCGCAGGGAACACTGAAGCTTTCTTT. Translated, it gives CASIAGNTEAFF.

There are a few counts of this clone. The junction departs from the called germline gene at one end, perhaps through a read error. The chain uses TRBV7-7 and TRBJ1-4, with D perhaps TRBD1 (5 bases). The V gene's germline CDR1 is SSHAT and CDR2 FNYEAQ (reference sequence). The CDR3 totals 15 residues. In DNA form, the CDR3 reads TGTGCTAGCAGCCTGGGACTTGCAACTAATGAAAAACTGTTTTTT. Translated, it gives CASSLGLATNEKLFF.

This chain joins TRBV2 and TRBJ1-4, with TRBD1 matching over 7 bases. With V trimmed by 6 bases and J by 3 bases, 4 bases remained unmatched. The germline CDR1 and CDR2 sequences are SNHLY and FYNNEI. The CDR3 contains 14 residues. This chain's CDR3 is CASRTDRSNEKLFF. The CDR3 coding sequence is TGTGCCAGCAGGACGGACAGGTCTAATGAAAAACTGTTTTTT.

In nucleotides, the CDR3 is TGTGCCAGCTCACCAAAACAGGGTCAGGACGAGCAGTACTTC. This sequence encodes CASSPKQGQDEQYF. The chain recombines TRBV18 with TRBJ2-7; D is perhaps TRBD1 (6 bases). V lost 2 bases, J lost 5 bases, and 13 bases lay in between. Germline CDR1 and CDR2: KGHSH and LQKENI. The CDR3 is 14 amino acids.